This passage covers 16 T cell receptor beta chains from one sample sequenced in a study of blood T cell repertoires in COVID-19. Method: immunoSEQ multiplex PCR; TCRdb's copy keeps in-frame clones and lacks some. The repertoire consists of tens of thousands of clones, with nearly 90% occurring once and the leading ten covering 34%. Sample: peripheral blood. These receptor sequences come from a man between 65 and 79 years old with active COVID-19.

The V gene is TRBV19, the J gene TRBJ2-7; TRBD1 might be the D (6 bases). From germline, CDR1 is LNHDA and CDR2 SQIVND (reference sequence). The length of the CDR3 is 15 residues. V was cut by 2 bases and J by 2 bases, with 13 bases left in between. The DNA of the CDR3 is TGTGCCAGTAGTATAATGGATACAGGGACCTACGAGCAGTACTTC. This sequence encodes CASSIMDTGTYEQYF.

The chain links TRBV9 to TRBJ1-1; D might be TRBD1 (5 bases). The CDR3 extends over 15 amino acids. Germline CDR1 and CDR2: SGDLS and YYNGEE. V was pared by 4 bases and J by 1 base, with 14 bases between. Written as DNA, the CDR3 is TGTGCCAGCAGCCTAAAGACAGCCCCGAACACTGAAGCTTTCTTT. Its protein product is CASSLKTAPNTEAFF. The entire variable domain, with the rest obtained from reference TRBV9 and TRBJ1-1, is as follows: DSGVTQTPKHLITATGQRVTLRCSPRSGDLSVYWYQQSLDQGLQFLIQYYNGEERAKGNILERFSAQQFPDLHSELNLSSLELGDSALYFCASSLKTAPNTEAFFGQGTRLTVV.

The chain couples TRBV30 to TRBJ1-1; D unclear. Germline CDR1 GTSNPN, CDR2 SVGIG (reference sequence). The length of the CDR3 is 13 residues. Between the trimmed V and J ends, which lost 1 base and 5 bases, there was a span of 11 bases. CDR3 sequence: CAWSGDTRTEAFF. Written as DNA, the CDR3 is TGTGCCTGGAGTGGTGACACCAGGACTGAAGCTTTCTTT.

This sequence joins TRBV7-6 and TRBJ2-7, with 8 bases aligning to TRBD2. Germline V gene lookup returns CDR1 SGHVS and CDR2 FNYEAQ. V shed 5 bases, J shed 5 bases, and the junction held 14 bases outside the gene matches. The CDR3 length is 16 residues. This chain's CDR3 is CASSLTVVAGGHEQYF. In DNA, the CDR3 is TGTGCCAGCAGCCTGACCGTTGTGGCGGGAGGCCACGAGCAGTACTTC.

The chain uses TRBV10-3 and TRBJ2-7, with D possibly matching TRBD1 (6 bases). The germline V gene encodes CDR1 ENHRY and CDR2 SYGVKD. The V end lost 10 bases, the J end lost 1 base, and 17 bases lay between the germline ends. The CDR3 runs 14 residues. CDR3: CATSRAGVSYEQYF. The CDR3, as DNA: TGTGCCACCAGCAGGGCAGGGGTGTCCTACGAGCAGTACTTC.

The chain has TRBV28 and TRBJ1-4; 8 nucleotides line up with TRBD1. With 5 bases clipped from V and 4 bases from J, the junction kept 3 bases outside the gene matches. CDR1 MDHEN and CDR2 SYDVKM come from the germline V gene. This CDR3 contains 14 residues. The CDR3 region has the DNA TGTGCCAGCAGTCTAGACAGGGGTAATGAAAAACTGTTTTTT. This encodes CASSLDRGNEKLFF.

The chain carries TRBV19 and TRBJ2-2; 7 nucleotides match TRBD1. Germline CDR1 LNHDA, CDR2 SQIVND (reference sequence). V lost 5 bases and J lost 3; bases outside the gene matches: 6. The CDR3 has 15 residues. CDR3 amino acids: CASSVDRVYTGELFF. In nucleotides, the CDR3 is TGTGCCAGTAGTGTCGACAGGGTTTACACCGGGGAGCTGTTTTTT.

The chain recombines TRBV29-1 with TRBJ1-2, with 8 bases fitting TRBD1. Trimming removed 5 bases from V and 4 bases from J; junction bases left unmatched: 6. This CDR3 comprises 13 residues. CDR1 is SQVTM, CDR2 ANQGSEA, per germline. This CDR3 reads CSVRQGASYGYTF. CDR3 bases: TGCAGCGTTCGGCAGGGGGCTTCCTATGGCTACACCTTC.

The chain combines TRBV19 with TRBJ1-2, with a tentative D call TRBD1 (6 bases). This CDR3 has 15 residues. Germline values: CDR1 LNHDA, CDR2 SQIVND (reference sequence). The V end lost 4 bases, the J end lost 8 bases, and 20 bases lay between the germline ends. The CDR3 protein is CASSTGTSGVHGYTF. CDR3 bases: TGTGCCAGTAGTACCGGTACCTCAGGGGTACACGGCTACACCTTC. The whole variable domain, remainder taken from reference TRBV19 and TRBJ1-2, is DGGITQSPKYLFRKEGQNVTLSCEQNLNHDAMYWYRQDPGQGLRLIYYSQIVNDFQKGDIAEGYSVSREKKESFPLTVTSAQKNPTAFYLCASSTGTSGVHGYTFGSGTRLTVV.

This rearrangement joins TRBV5-4 to TRBJ2-5; 7 nucleotides agree with TRBD2. Germline assignment: CDR1 SGHNT and CDR2 YYREEE (reference sequence). The CDR3 has 14 residues. V lost 5 bases, J lost 2 bases, and 6 bases stayed unmatched. This CDR3 reads CASSSGLLQETQYF. Written as DNA, the CDR3 is TGTGCCAGCAGTTCGGGACTACTACAAGAGACCCAGTACTTC.

This clone has only one observation. The V call is TRBV28, the J call TRBJ2-5, with a tentative D call TRBD2 (6 bases). Trimming removed 8 bases at V and 4 bases at J, with 17 bases between. The length of the CDR3 is 14 residues. The germline V gene encodes CDR1 MDHEN and CDR2 SYDVKM. The CDR3 is CASGGALPLETQYF. The DNA for the CDR3 is TGTGCCAGCGGCGGGGCGCTCCCATTAGAGACCCAGTACTTC.

CDR3 residues: CASSRVINQPQHF. The DNA of the CDR3 is TGTGCCAGCAGTCGGGTTATAAATCAGCCCCAGCATTTT. This chain joins TRBV2 and TRBJ1-5; D gene uncertain. The CDR3 contains 13 residues. The germline CDR1 and CDR2 sequences are SNHLY and FYNNEI. V gave up 5 bases and J gave up 4 bases, with 9 bases separating them.

The rearrangement uses TRBV28 and TRBJ2-7, with D possibly being TRBD1 (5 bases). V was pared by 5 bases and J by 2 bases, with 10 bases between. CDR1 is MDHEN, CDR2 SYDVKM, per germline. The CDR3 has 13 amino acids. CDR3 loop: CASSTDRPYEQYF. The CDR3, as DNA: TGTGCCAGCAGTACCGACAGACCCTACGAGCAGTACTTC.

The chain is built from TRBV27 and TRBJ1-1; unclear D gene. Trimming pared 8 bases from V and 1 base from J, leaving 14 bases between. CDR3 length: 14 residues. From germline, CDR1 is MNHEY and CDR2 SMNVEV (reference sequence). The CDR3 region is CASGGWGSNTEAFF. In DNA form, the CDR3 reads TGTGCCAGCGGCGGGTGGGGATCGAACACTGAAGCTTTCTTT.

V is TRBV4-1 and J is TRBJ2-1; D uncertain. The CDR3 has 13 residues. Germline CDR1 reads MGHRA; CDR2 reads YSYEKL. Trimming removed 2 bases at V and 4 bases at J, with 6 bases between. CDR3 in amino acids: CASSQNRYNEQFF. The CDR3 DNA follows: TGCGCCAGCAGCCAAAACCGGTACAATGAGCAGTTCTTC.

In its sample, this clone was seen a few times. The chain combines TRBV18 with TRBJ1-2, with TRBD1 as a possible D gene (5 bases). The germline V gene encodes CDR1 KGHSH and CDR2 LQKENI. V gave up 4 bases and J gave up 4 bases, with 13 bases separating them. There are 14 residues in the CDR3. Written as DNA, the CDR3 is TGTGCCAGCTCACTAGGGGTTAGGAGCTATGGCTACACCTTC. Translating it yields CASSLGVRSYGYTF.